In this sample, the clone carrying this TCR beta chain turned up once. The antigen remains undetermined. The V end lost 6 bases, the J end lost 5 bases, and 12 bases lay between the germline ends. The CDR3 consists of 13 residues. CDR1 and CDR2 (germline): SEHNR, FQNEAQ (reference sequence). This table comes from immunoSEQ multiplex PCR, and its TCRdb copy is limited to in-frame clones, with some not included. The sample includes 120,000 or so clones, more than 85% seen only once; the top ten take around 10%. This entry comes from a study of T cell responses to AZD1222 COVID-19 vaccine. Broader study findings: Unmutated variant regions are reportedly the target of nearly half of TCRs that are spike-specific.

The receptor was isolated from an adult in good health. This sample comprised peripheral blood, obtained on day 0 of MenACWY control vaccination. The chain recombines TRBV7-9 with TRBJ2-3, with D unresolved. For the CDR3, the DNA is TGTGCCAGCAGTCTCCCTGTTCGAGATACGCAGTATTTT. Residues: CASSLPVRDTQYF.